In its sample, the clone carrying this T cell receptor beta chain was seen a few times. Its antigen is currently unknown. Assembly of TCR beta libraries relied on iRepertoire HTBI primers together with Arm-PCR of CDR3 regions. TCRdb processed the multiplex PCR reads anew with MiXCR; each CDR3 protein has one entry. The sample records a few hundred thousand distinct CDR3 sequences, around 15% being singletons. The data were taken from a study of regulatory T cells in long-lasting Graves disease. This CDR3 has 17 amino acids. Germline trimming cut 2 bases from V and 0 bases from J; bases unmatched to any gene: 9. The V gene's germline CDR1 is MGHRA and CDR2 YSYEKL. Whole-study findings and limits: Segments TRBV28, TRBJ1-2 and TRBJ2-5 showed preferential usage in persistent disease.

Specified time point: newly diagnosed GD, antithyroid drugs for less than 3 months. Following extraction of RNA from PBMCs, that RNA was used to make the TCR library. This sample also belongs to another study, concerning T cells in Graves' hyperthyroidism and ophthalmopathy. As reported in that work: Aged 18 to 65, the patients had hyperthyroidism that was newly diagnosed and had lasted under 2 months. Within blood appeared most thyroid clonotypes that had expanded above 0.001. Patients with ophthalmopathy were separated from those with stable hyperthyroidism by a 13 V-J model.

The receptor was isolated from a woman aged 45 to 65 with Graves disease. The source material was peripheral blood mononuclear cells (PBMCs), sampled at new diagnosis, from a patient treated with antithyroid drugs. V usage is TRBV4-1 and J usage is TRBJ2-7; 8 bases line up with TRBD2. CDR3 DNA sequence: TGCGCCAGCAGCCAAAAAGCGGGAGCGACCCTCTCCTACGAGCAGTACTTC. Protein product: CASSQKAGATLSYEQYF.